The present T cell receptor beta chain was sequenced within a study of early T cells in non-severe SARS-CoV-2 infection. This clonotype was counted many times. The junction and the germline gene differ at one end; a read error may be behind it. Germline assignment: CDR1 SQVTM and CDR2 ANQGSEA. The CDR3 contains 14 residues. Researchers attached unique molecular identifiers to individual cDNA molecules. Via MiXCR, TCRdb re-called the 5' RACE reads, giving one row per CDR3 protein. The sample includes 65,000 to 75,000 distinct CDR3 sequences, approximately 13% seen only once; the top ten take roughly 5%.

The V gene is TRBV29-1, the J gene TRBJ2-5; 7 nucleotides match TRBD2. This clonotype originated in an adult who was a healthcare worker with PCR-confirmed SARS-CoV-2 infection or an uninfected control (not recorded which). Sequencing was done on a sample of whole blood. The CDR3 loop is CSVEASGNQEAQYF. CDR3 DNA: TGCAGCGTTGAGGCTAGCGGCAACCAAGAGGCCCAGTACTTC. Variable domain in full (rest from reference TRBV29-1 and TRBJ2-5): SAVISQKPSRDICQRGTSLTIQCQVDSQVTMMFWYRQQPGQSLTLIATANQGSEATYESGFVIDKFPISRPNLTFSTLTVSNMSPEDSSIYLCSVEASGNQEAQYFGPGTRLLVL.